This TCR beta chain was retrieved from a study of post-analysis software for immune sequencing data. Libraries were made from TCR beta cDNA, and they carried unique molecular identifiers. Input of about 0.9 to 10 million T cells yielded some 500,000 cDNA molecules. MiXCR was run by TCRdb on the PCR reads, yielding one entry per CDR3 protein. The data show fewer than 850,000 distinct CDR3 sequences, 30% seen once. Study-wide findings and caveats: Analysis by F measure revealed that same-batch samples clustered strongly together. When patients were compared with controls, a handful of TRBV segments were more frequent, TRBV5-6, TRBV5-1 and TRBV20-1 among them. Multiple sclerosis patients had significantly lower normalized Chao1 diversity than controls.

Ten or more counts support this clonotype. Its antigen is undetermined. Germline V CDR1 and CDR2: SGHKS, YYEKEE (reference sequence). V was shortened by 3 bases and J by 1 base, with 14 bases between the two germline ends. The CDR3 has 15 amino acids. The clonotype comes from a girl aged 5 to 17 with multiple sclerosis. The specimen sequenced was blood. The chain couples TRBV5-5 to TRBJ2-7; D possibly uses TRBD1 or TRBD2 (5 bases each). This CDR3 is CASSSGTAPSYEQYF. The CDR3 DNA reads TGTGCCAGCAGCTCCGGGACCGCGCCATCCTACGAGCAGTACTTC.